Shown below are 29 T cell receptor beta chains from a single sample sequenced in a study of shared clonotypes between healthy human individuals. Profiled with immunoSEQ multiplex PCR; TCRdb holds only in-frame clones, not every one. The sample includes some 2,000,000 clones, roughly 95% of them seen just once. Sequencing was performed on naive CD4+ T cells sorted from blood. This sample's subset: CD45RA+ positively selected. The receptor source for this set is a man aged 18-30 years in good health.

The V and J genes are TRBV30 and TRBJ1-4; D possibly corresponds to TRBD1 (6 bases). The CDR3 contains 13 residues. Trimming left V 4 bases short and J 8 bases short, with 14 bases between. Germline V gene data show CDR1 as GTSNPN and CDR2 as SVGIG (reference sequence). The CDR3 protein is CAWKRGQGEKLFF. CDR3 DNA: TGTGCCTGGAAGCGGGGGCAGGGAGAAAAACTGTTTTTT.

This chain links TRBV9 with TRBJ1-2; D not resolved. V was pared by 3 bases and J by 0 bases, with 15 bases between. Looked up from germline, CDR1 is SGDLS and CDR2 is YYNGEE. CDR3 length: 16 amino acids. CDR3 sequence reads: CASSGYGSGSNYGYTF. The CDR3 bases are TGTGCCAGCAGCGGATACGGGTCGGGGTCTAACTATGGCTACACCTTC.

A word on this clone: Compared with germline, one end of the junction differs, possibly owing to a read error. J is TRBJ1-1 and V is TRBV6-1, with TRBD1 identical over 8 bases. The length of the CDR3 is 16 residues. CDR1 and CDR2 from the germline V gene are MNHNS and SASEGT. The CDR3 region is CAISGSPGGENTEAFF. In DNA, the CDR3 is TGTGCCATCAGTGGAAGTCCAGGGGGCGAGAACACTGAAGCTTTCTTT.

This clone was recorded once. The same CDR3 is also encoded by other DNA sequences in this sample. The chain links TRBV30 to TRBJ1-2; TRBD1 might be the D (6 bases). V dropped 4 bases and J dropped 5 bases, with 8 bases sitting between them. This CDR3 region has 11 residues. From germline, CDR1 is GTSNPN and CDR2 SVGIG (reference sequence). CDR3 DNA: TGTGCCTGGAAAAGGGGGTATGGCTACACCTTC. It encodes CAWKRGYGYTF.

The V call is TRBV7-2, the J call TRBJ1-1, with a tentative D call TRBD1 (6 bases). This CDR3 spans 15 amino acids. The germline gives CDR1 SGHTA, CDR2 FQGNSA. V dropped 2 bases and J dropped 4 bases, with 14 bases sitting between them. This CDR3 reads CASSLPQRGTTEAFF. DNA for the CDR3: TGTGCCAGCAGCTTACCTCAGAGGGGGACCACTGAAGCTTTCTTT.

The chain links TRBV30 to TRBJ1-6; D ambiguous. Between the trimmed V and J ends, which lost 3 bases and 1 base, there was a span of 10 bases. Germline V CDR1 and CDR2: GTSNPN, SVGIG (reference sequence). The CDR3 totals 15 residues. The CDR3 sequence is CAWRSPGSYNSPLHF. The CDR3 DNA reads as TGTGCCTGGAGGAGTCCGGGATCCTATAATTCACCCCTCCACTTT.

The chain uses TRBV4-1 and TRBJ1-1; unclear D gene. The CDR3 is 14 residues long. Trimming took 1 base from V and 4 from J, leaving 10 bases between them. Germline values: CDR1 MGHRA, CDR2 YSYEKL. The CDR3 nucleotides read TGCGCCAGCAGCCAAGCCAGGTTCCCCACTGAAGCTTTCTTT. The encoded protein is CASSQARFPTEAFF.

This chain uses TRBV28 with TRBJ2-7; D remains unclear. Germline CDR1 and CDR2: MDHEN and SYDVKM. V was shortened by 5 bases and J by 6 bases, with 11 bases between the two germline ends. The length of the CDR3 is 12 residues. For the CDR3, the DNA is TGTGCCAGCAGTGATCTAGGAGTCGAGCAGTACTTC. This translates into CASSDLGVEQYF.

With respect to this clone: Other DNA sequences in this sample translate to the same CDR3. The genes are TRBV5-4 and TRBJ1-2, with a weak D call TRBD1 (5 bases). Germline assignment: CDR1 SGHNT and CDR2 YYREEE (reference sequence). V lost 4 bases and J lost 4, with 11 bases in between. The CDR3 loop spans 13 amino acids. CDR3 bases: TGTGCCAGCAGCCCGGATAGGGGCTATGGCTACACCTTC. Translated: CASSPDRGYGYTF.

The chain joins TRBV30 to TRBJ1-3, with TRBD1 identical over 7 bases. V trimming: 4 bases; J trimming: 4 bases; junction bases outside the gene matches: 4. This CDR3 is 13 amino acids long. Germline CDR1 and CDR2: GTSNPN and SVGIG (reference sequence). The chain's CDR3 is CAWNGDSGNTIYF. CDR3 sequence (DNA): TGTGCCTGGAATGGGGACAGCGGAAACACCATATATTTT.

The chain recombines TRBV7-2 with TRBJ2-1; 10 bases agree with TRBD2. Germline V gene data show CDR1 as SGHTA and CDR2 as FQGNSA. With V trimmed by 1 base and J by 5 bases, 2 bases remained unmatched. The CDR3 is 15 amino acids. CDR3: CASSLELAGNNEQFF. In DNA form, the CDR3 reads TGTGCCAGCAGCTTAGAACTAGCGGGGAACAATGAGCAGTTCTTC.

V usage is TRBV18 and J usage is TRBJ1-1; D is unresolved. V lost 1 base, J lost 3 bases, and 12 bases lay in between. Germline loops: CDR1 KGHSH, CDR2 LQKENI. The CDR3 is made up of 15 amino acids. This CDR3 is CASSPLMGMDTEAFF. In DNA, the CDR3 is TGTGCCAGCTCACCACTAATGGGGATGGACACTGAAGCTTTCTTT.

For the CDR3, the DNA is TGTGCCAGCAGCGTAGTGGAAGGAATTCGCACTGAAGCTTTCTTT. Its translation is CASSVVEGIRTEAFF. The rearrangement uses TRBV9 and TRBJ1-1, with D unclear. V lost 0 bases to trimming and J lost 4 bases, with 13 bases between them. The CDR3 length is 15 residues. Per the germline V gene, CDR1 is SGDLS and CDR2 is YYNGEE.

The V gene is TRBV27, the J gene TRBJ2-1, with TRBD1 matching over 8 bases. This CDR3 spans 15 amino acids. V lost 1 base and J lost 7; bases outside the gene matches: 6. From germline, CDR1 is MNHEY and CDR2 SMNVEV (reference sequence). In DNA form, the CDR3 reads TGTGCCAGCAGTTTATATGAGACAGGGGTTAATGAGCAGTTCTTC. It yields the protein CASSLYETGVNEQFF.

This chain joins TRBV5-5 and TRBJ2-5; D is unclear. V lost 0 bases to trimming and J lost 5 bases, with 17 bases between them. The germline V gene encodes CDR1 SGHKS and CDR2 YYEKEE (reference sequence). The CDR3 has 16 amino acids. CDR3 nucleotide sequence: TGTGCCAGCAGCTTGGAGGGCGCCGTCGGTGGGGAGACCCAGTACTTC. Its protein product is CASSLEGAVGGETQYF.

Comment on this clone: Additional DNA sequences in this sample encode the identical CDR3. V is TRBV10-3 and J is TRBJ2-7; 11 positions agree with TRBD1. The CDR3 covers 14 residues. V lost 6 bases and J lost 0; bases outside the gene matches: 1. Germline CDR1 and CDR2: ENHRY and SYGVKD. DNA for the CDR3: TGTGCCATCAGGGGACAGGGGGACTCCTACGAGCAGTACTTC. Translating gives CAIRGQGDSYEQYF.

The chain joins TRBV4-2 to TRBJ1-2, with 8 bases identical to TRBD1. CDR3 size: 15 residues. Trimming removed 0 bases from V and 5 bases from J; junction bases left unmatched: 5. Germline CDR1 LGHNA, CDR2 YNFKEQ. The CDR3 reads CASSQDPGGNYGYTF. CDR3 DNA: TGTGCCAGCAGCCAAGATCCAGGGGGCAATTATGGCTACACCTTC.

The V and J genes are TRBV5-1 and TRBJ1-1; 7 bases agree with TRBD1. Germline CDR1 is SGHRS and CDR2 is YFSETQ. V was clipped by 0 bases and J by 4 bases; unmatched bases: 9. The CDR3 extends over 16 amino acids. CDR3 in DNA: TGCGCCAGCAGCTTGGCCCATAACAGGGGAGGCACTGAAGCTTTCTTT. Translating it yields CASSLAHNRGGTEAFF.

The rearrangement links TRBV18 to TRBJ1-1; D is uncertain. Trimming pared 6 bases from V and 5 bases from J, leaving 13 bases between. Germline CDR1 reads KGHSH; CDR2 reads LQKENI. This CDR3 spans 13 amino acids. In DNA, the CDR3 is TGTGCCAGCTCCCCTGGGGAGCGGACTGAAGCTTTCTTT. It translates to CASSPGERTEAFF.

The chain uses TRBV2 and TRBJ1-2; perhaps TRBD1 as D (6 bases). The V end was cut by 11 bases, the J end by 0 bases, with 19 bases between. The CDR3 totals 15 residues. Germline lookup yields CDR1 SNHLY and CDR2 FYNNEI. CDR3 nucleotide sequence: TGTGCCCCCGGGGGCACTACGCAAGCTAACTATGGCTACACCTTC. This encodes CAPGGTTQANYGYTF.

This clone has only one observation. In nucleotides, the CDR3 is TGCGCCAGCAGTGAGGGGAACCATCAGCCCCAGCATTTT. Its protein product is CASSEGNHQPQHF. The V gene is TRBV10-2, the J gene TRBJ1-5; no reliable D call. This CDR3 contains 13 residues. Germline CDR1 WSHSY, CDR2 SAAADI. Trimming removed 2 bases from V and 5 bases from J, with 7 bases in between.

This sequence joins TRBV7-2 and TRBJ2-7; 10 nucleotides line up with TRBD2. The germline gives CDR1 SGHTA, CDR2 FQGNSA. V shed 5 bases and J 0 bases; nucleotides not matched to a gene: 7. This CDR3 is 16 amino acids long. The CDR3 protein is CASSLTGTSVSYEQYF. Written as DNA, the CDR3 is TGTGCCAGCAGCCTAACCGGGACTAGCGTCTCCTACGAGCAGTACTTC.

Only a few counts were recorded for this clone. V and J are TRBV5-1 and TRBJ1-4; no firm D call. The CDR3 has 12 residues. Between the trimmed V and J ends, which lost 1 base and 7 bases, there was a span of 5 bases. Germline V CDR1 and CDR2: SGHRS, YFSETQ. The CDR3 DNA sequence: TGCGCCAGCAGCTTGAACAGTGAAAAACTGTTTTTT. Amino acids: CASSLNSEKLFF.

DNA for the CDR3: TGCAGCGTAAGACAGGGTTTCGAGACCCAGTACTTC. Its translation is CSVRQGFETQYF. The chain combines TRBV29-1 with TRBJ2-5; 7 nucleotides line up with TRBD1. The CDR3 spans 12 residues. CDR1 and CDR2 (germline): SQVTM, ANQGSEA. Trimming at V came to 6 bases and at J to 5 bases, leaving 6 bases not matched to a gene.

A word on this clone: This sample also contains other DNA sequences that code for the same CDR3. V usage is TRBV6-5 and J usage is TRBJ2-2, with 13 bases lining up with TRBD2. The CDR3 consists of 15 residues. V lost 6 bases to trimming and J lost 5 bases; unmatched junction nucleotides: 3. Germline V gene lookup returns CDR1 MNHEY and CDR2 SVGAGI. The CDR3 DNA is TGTGCCAGCAGCCAGGGACTAGCGGGGACCGGGGAGCTGTTTTTT. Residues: CASSQGLAGTGELFF.

CDR3 loop: CASSLQGKTGELFF. CDR3 bases: TGTGCCAGCAGCCTACAGGGGAAAACGGGGGAGCTGTTTTTT. V is TRBV11-3 and J is TRBJ2-2; 7 bases are a match to TRBD1. Germline V gene data show CDR1 as SGHNT and CDR2 as YENEEA. The CDR3 contains 14 residues. The V and J ends lost 5 bases and 8 bases, in that order; junction bases with no gene match: 8.

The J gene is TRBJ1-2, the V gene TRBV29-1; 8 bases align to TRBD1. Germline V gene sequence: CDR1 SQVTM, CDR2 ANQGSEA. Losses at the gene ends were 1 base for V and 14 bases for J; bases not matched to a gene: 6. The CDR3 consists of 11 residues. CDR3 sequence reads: CSVEGDRRRTF. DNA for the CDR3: TGCAGCGTTGAAGGGGACAGGAGACGTACCTTC.

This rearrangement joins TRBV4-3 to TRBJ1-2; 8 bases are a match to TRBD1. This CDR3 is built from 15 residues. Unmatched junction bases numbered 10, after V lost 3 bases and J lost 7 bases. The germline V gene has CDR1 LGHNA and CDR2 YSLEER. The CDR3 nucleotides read TGCGCCAGCAGCCAGGAGAGGTGGGGACAGGTTGGCTACACCTTC. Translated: CASSQERWGQVGYTF.

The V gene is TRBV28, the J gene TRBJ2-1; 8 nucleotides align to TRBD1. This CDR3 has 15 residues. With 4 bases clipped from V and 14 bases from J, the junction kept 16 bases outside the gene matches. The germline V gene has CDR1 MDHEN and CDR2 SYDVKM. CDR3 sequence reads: CASSSQPPRTGLEFF. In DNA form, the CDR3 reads TGTGCCAGCAGTTCCCAACCCCCAAGGACAGGGTTGGAGTTCTTC. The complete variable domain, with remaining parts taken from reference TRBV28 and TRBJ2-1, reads DVKVTQSSRYLVKRTGEKVFLECVQDMDHENMFWYRQDPGLGLRLIYFSYDVKMKEKGDIPEGYSVSREKKERFSLILESASTNQTSMYLCASSSQPPRTGLEFFGPGTRLTVL.